This T cell receptor beta chain was captured by sequencing in a study of spatial heterogeneity in lung cancer. Study overall: Alpha-chain sequences were consistently detected in smaller numbers than beta-chain sequences. More than eight raw reads, on average, carried each unique TCR and UMI combination.

Study-wide findings and caveats: There were more appearances of ubiquitous expanded tumor TCRs in blood at resection than at follow-up.

Each CDR3 protein is one row after TCRdb ran MiXCR on the 5' RACE reads. Here the sample spans around 89,000 distinct CDR3 sequences, 10% to 15% being singletons. Time point in this sample: sample taken at primary tumor resection. Material for sequencing was whole RNA from tumor, nontumor lung or frozen PBMC, left unsorted. Patients with untreated early-stage non-small cell lung cancer, numbering around 72, were the donors. With V trimmed by 0 bases and J by 0 bases, 5 bases remained unmatched. Germline V CDR1 and CDR2: LGHNA, YSLEER. The CDR3 consists of 16 residues. This clonotype was recorded a few times. Antigen unknown.

The V and J genes are TRBV4-3 and TRBJ2-7, with TRBD2 matching 7 bases. The sequencing here drew on PBMCs, taken at surgery. This TCR was recovered from a male donor with early-stage non-small cell lung cancer. As DNA, the CDR3 is TGCGCCAGCAGCCAAGATCGTGGGGGGGGCTCCTACGAGCAGTACTTC. Protein product: CASSQDRGGGSYEQYF.